This entry describes one T cell receptor beta chain. TCRdb analysed the 5' RACE reads with MiXCR anew, one entry per CDR3 protein. The sample carries 520,000 or so distinct CDR3 sequences, 22% recorded once. Germline lookup yields CDR1 LGHDT and CDR2 YNNKEL (reference sequence). With 4 bases removed from V and 2 bases from J, the gap between germline ends came to 26 bases. CDR3 size: 19 residues. This sample is drawn from a study of identical twins. A further study also used this sample, focusing on T cells expressing NK-cell markers. That report adds: From sorted CD3+CD56+NKG2C+, CD3+CD56+NKG2C- and CD3+CD56-NKG2C+ T cells came the TCR beta repertoires. The CD3+CD56-NKG2C+ fraction of a few donors was likewise dominated by these clonotypes.

This chain connects TRBV3-1 to TRBJ1-1; TRBD1 might be the D (5 bases). What was sequenced was CD4+ T cells sorted from blood. The TCR originated in a woman aged 18-29 years in good health. CDR3 DNA: TGTGCCAGCAGCCGAGCCAAGATCTCTTTCGGAGACAGCAACACTGAAGCTTTCTTT. Residues: CASSRAKISFGDSNTEAFF. Full variable domain (remainder filled in from reference TRBV3-1 and TRBJ1-1): DTAVSQTPKYLVTQMGNDKSIKCEQNLGHDTMYWYKQDSKKFLKIMFSYNNKELIINETVPNRFSPKSPDKAHLNLHINSLELGDSAVYFCASSRAKISFGDSNTEAFFGQGTRLTVV.